One TCR beta chain is described in this entry. The antigen remains unidentified. This sample was included in a study of OX40 agonist ivuxolimab in advanced cancers. Study-wide findings and caveats: Determination of antigen specificity was not performed for the expanded peripheral T cells.

Germline V gives CDR1 SNHLY, CDR2 FYNNEI. Trimming removed 4 bases from V and 6 bases from J, with 15 bases in between. This CDR3 comprises 14 residues. The protocol was immunoSEQ multiplex PCR, while the TCRdb copy is restricted to in-frame clones and leaves out a portion. The repertoire holds over 55,000 clones, with approximately 92% as singletons. The source of this sequence is an adult with an advanced solid tumor such as melanoma, head and neck, liver or kidney cancer. The sample was CD4+ or CD8+ T cells sorted from blood, taken in a trial of the OX40 agonist ivuxolimab. V and J are TRBV2 and TRBJ1-2; D possibly corresponds to TRBD1 (5 bases). For the CDR3, the DNA is TGTGCCAGCAGTGCCAACCTGCAGGGAGATGGCTACACCTTC. This encodes CASSANLQGDGYTF. The variable domain in full, completed from reference TRBV2 and TRBJ1-2, reads EPEVTQTPSHQVTQMGQEVILRCVPISNHLYFYWYRQILGQKVEFLVSFYNNEISEKSEIFDDQFSVERPDGSNFTLKIRSTKLEDSAMYFCASSANLQGDGYTFGSGTRLTVV.